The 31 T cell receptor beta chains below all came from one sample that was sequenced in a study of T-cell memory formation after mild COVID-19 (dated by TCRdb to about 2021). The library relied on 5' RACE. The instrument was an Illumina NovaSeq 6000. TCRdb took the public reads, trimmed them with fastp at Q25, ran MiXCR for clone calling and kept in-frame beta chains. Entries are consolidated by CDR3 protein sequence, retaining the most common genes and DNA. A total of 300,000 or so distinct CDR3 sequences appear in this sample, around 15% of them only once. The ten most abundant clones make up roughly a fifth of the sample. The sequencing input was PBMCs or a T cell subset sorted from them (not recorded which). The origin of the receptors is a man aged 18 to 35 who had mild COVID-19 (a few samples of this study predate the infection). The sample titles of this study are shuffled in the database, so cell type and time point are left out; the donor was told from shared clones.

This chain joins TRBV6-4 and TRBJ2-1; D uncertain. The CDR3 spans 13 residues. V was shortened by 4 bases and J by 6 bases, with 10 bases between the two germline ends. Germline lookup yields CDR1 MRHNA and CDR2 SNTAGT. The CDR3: CASSASARNEQFF. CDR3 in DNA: TGTGCCAGCAGTGCTAGTGCTCGCAATGAGCAGTTCTTC.

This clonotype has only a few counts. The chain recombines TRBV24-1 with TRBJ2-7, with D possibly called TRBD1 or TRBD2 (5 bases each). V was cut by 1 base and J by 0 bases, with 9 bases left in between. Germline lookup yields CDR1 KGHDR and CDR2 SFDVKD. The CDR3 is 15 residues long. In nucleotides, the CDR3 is TGTGCCACCAGTGATTTTTCTGGGGGCTCCTACGAGCAGTACTTC. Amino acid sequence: CATSDFSGGSYEQYF.

This CDR3 reads CASSQVRTDYNEQFF. CDR3 sequence (DNA): TGCGCCAGCAGCCAAGTCAGGACCGACTACAATGAGCAGTTCTTC. This chain connects TRBV4-3 to TRBJ2-1; unclear D gene. In germline, CDR1 is LGHNA, CDR2 YSLEER. Between the trimmed V and J ends, which lost 1 base and 3 bases, there was a span of 10 bases. This CDR3 comprises 15 residues.

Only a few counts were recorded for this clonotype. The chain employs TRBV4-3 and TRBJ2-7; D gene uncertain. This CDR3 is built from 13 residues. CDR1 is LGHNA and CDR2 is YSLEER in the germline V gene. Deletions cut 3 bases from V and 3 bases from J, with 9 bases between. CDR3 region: CASSQNTLYEQYF. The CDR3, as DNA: TGCGCCAGCAGCCAGAATACACTCTACGAGCAGTACTTC.

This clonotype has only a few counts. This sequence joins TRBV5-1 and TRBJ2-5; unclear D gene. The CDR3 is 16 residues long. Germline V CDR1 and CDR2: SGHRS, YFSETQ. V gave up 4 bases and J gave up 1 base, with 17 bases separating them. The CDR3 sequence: CASSQPWQGFQETQYF. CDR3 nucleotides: TGCGCCAGCAGCCAGCCTTGGCAAGGATTCCAAGAGACCCAGTACTTC.

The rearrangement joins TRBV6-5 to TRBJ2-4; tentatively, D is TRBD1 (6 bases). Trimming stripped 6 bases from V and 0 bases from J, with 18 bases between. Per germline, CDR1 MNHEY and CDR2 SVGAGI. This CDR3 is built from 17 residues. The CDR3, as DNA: TGTGCCAGCAGACCCTTGCGGACAGATCTAGCCAAAAACATTCAGTACTTC. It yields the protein CASRPLRTDLAKNIQYF.

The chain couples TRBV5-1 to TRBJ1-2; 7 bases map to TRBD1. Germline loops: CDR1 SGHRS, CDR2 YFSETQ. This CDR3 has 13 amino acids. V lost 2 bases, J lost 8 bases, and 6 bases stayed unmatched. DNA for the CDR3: TGCGCCAGCAGCTTCACAGGGGAGAGAGGCTACACCTTC. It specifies CASSFTGERGYTF.

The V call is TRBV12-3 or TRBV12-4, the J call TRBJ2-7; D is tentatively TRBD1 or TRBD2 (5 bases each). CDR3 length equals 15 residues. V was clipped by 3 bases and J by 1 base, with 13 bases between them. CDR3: CASSLGDEGSYEQYF. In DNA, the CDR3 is TGTGCCAGCAGTTTGGGGGATGAGGGGTCCTACGAGCAGTACTTC.

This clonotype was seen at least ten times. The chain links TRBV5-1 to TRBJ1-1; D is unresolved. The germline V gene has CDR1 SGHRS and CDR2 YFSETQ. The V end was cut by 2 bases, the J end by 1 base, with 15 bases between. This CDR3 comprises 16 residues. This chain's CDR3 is CASSLGRGARNTEAFF. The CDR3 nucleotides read TGCGCCAGCAGCTTAGGCCGGGGTGCTAGGAACACTGAAGCTTTCTTT. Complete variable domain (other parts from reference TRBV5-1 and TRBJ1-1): KAGVTQTPRYLIKTRGQQVTLSCSPISGHRSVSWYQQTPGQGLQFLFEYFSETQRNKGNFPGRFSGRQFSNSRSEMNVSTLELGDSALYLCASSLGRGARNTEAFFGQGTRLTVV.

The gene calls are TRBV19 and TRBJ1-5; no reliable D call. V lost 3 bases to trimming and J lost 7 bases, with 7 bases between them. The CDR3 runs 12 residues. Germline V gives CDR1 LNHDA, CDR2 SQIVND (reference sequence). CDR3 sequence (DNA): TGTGCCAGTAGTATGGTAGGGCAGCCCCAGCATTTT. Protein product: CASSMVGQPQHF.

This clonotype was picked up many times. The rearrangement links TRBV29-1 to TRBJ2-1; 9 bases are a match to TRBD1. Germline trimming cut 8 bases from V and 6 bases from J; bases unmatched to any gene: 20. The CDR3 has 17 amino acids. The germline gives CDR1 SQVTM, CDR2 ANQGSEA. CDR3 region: CSYGWVSGTGSINEQFF. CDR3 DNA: TGCAGCTATGGTTGGGTGTCGGGGACAGGGTCAATCAATGAGCAGTTCTTC.

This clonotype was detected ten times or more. The CDR3 here is CASSLEFGTDTQYF. The DNA of the CDR3 is TGTGCCAGCAGCTTAGAGTTCGGCACAGATACGCAGTATTTT. J is TRBJ2-3 and V is TRBV11-2; D is undetermined. The CDR3 totals 14 residues. Trimming pared 0 bases from V and 1 base from J, leaving 5 bases between. The germline V gene has CDR1 SGHAT and CDR2 FQNNGV.

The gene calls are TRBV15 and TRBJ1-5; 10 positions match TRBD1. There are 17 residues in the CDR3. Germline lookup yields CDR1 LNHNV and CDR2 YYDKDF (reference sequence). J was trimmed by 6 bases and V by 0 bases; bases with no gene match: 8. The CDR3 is CATSRDRDRGGGQPQHF. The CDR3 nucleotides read TGTGCCACCAGCAGAGATCGGGACAGGGGTGGCGGTCAGCCCCAGCATTTT.

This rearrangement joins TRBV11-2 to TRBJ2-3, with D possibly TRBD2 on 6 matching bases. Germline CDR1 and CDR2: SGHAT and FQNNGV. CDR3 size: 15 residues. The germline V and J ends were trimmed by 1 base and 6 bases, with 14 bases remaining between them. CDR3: CASSLGTTTWDTQYF. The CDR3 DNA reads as TGTGCCAGCAGCTTAGGGACTACAACCTGGGATACGCAGTATTTT.

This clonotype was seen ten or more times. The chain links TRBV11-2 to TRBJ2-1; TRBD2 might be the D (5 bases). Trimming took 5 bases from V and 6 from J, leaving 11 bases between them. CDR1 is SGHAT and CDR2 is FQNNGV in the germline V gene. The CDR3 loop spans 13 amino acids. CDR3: CASSMRSVNEQFF. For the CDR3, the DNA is TGTGCCAGCAGCATGCGTAGCGTCAATGAGCAGTTCTTC.

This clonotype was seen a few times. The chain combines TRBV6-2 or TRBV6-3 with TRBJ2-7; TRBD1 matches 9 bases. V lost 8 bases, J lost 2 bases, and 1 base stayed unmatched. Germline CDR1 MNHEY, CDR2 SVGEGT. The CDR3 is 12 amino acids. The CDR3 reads CASGDRAYEQYV. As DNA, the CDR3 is TGTGCCAGCGGGGACAGGGCCTACGAGCAGTACGTC.

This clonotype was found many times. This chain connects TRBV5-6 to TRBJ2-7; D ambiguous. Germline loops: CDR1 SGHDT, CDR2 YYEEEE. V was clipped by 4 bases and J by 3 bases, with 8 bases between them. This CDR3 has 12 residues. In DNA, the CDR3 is TGTGCCAGCAGCAATGCTTACTACGAGCAGTACTTC. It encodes CASSNAYYEQYF.

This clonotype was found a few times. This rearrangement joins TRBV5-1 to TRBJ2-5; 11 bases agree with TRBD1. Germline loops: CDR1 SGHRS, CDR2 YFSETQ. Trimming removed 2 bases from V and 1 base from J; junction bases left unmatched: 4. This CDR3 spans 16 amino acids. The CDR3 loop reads CASSLGQGATQETQYF. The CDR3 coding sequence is TGCGCCAGCAGCTTAGGACAGGGGGCAACCCAAGAGACCCAGTACTTC.

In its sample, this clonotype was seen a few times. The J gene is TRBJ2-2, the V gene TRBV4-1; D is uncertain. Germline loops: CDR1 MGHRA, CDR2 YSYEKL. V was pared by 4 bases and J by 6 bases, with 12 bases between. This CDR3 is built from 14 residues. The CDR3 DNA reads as TGCGCCAGCAGCCCCCGTGGCGGCGCCGGGGAGCTGTTTTTT. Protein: CASSPRGGAGELFF.

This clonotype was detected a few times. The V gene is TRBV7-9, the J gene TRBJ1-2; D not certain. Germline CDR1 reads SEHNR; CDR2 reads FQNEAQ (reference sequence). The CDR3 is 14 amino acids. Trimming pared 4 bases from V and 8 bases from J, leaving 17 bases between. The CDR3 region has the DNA TGTGCCAGCAGCTCCGGGGAGTCTTACTGGGGCTACACCTTC. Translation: CASSSGESYWGYTF.

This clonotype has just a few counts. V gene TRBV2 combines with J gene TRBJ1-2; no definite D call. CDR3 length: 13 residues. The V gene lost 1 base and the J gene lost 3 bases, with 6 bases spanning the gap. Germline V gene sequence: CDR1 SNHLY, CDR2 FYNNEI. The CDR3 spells CASSEEGYYGYTF. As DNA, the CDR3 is TGTGCCAGCAGTGAAGAGGGATACTATGGCTACACCTTC.

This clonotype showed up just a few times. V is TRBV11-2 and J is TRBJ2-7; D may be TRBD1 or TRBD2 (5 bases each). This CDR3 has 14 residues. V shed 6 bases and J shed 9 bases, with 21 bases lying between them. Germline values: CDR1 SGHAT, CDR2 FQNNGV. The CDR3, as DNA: TGTGCCAGCAGTACCCGTCCCGGGGCGGGTACGCAGTACGTC. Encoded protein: CASSTRPGAGTQYV.

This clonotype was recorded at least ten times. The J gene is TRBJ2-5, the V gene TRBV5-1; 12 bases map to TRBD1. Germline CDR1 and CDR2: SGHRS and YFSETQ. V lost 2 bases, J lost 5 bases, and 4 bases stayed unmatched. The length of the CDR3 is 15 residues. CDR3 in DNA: TGCGCCAGCAGCTTTGGGACAGGGGGCCAGGAGACCCAGTACTTC. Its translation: CASSFGTGGQETQYF.

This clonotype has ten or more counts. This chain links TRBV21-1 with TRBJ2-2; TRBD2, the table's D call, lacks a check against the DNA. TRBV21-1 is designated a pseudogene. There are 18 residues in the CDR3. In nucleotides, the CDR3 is TGTGCCAGCAGCAAAGGATATAGCGGGGGGCTTAACACCGGGGAGCTGTTTTTT. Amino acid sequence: CASSKGYSGGLNTGELFF.

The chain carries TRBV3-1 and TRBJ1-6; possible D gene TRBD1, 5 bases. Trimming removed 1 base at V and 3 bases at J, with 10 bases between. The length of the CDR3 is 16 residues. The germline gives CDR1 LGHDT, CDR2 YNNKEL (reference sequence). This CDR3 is CASSQGGGGYNSPLHF. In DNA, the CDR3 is TGTGCCAGCAGCCAAGGGGGCGGGGGCTATAATTCACCCCTCCACTTT.

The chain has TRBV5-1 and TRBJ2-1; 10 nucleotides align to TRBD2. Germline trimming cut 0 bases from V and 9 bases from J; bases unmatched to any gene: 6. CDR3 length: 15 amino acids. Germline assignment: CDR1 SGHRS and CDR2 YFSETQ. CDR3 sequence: CASSLGAGGVGEQFF. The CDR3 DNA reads TGCGCCAGCAGCTTGGGAGCGGGGGGGGTCGGTGAGCAGTTCTTC.

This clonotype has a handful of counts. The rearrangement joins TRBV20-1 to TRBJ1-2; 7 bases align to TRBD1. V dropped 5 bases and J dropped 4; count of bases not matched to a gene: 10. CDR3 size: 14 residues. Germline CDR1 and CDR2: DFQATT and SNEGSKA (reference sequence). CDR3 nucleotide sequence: TGCAGTGCTTCAACCGGGACAGTTACCTATGGCTACACCTTC. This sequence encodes CSASTGTVTYGYTF.

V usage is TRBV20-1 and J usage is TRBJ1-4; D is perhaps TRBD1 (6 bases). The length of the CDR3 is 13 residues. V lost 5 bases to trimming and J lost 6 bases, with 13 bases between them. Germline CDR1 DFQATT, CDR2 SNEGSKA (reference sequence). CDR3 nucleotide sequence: TGCAGTGCTCTGAGGGGGGGGGATGAAAAACTGTTTTTT. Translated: CSALRGGDEKLFF.

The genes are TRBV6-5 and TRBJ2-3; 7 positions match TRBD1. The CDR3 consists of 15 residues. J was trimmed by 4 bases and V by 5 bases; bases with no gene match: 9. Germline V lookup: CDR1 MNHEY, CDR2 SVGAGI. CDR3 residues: CASSRTGSFADTQYF. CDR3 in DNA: TGTGCCAGCAGTAGGACAGGCTCATTCGCAGATACGCAGTATTTT.

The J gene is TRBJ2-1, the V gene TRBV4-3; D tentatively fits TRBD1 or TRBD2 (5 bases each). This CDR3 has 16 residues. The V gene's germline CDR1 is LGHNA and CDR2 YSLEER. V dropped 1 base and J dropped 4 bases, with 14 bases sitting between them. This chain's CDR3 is CASSQGGIPGYNEQFF. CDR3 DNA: TGCGCCAGCAGCCAAGGAGGGATCCCAGGGTACAATGAGCAGTTCTTC.

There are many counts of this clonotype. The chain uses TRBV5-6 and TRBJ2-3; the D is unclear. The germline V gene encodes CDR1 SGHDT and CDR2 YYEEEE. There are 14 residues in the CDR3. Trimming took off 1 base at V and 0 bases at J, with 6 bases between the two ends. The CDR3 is CASSLRISTDTQYF. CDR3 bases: TGTGCCAGCAGCTTGCGGATTAGCACAGATACGCAGTATTTT.